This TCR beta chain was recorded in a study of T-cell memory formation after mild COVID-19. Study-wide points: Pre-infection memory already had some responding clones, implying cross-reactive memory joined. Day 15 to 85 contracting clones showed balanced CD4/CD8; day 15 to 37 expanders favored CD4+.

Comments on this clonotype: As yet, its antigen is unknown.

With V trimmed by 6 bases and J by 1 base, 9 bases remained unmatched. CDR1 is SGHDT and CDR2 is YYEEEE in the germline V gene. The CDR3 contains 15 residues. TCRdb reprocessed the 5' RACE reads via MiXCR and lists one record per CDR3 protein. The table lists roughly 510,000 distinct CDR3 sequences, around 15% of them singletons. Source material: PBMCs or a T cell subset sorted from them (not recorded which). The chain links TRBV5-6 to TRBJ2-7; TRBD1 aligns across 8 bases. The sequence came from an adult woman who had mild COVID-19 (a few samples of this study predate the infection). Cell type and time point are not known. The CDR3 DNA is TGTGCCAGCACAGAATACGGGACAGGATCCTACGAGCAGTACTTC. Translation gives CASTEYGTGSYEQYF.